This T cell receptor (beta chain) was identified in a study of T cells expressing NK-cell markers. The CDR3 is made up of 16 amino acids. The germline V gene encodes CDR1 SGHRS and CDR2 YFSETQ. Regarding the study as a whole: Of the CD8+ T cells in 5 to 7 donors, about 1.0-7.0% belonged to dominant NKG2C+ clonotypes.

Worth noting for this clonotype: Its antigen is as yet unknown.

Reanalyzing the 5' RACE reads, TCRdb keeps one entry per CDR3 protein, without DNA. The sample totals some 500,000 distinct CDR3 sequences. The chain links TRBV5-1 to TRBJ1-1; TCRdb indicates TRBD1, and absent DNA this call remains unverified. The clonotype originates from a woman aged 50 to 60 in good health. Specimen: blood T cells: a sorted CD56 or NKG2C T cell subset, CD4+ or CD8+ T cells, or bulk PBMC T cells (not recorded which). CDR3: CASSLVTGSLDTEAFF.